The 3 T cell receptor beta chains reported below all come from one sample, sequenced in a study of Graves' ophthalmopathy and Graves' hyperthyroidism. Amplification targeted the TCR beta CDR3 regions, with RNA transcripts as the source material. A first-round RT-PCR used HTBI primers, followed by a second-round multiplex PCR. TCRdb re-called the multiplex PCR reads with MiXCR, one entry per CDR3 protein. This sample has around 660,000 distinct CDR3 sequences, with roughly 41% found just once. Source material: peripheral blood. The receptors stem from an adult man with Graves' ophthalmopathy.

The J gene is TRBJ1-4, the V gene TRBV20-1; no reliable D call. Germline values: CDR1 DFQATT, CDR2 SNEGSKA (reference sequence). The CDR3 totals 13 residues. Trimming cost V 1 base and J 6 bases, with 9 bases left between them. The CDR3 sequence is CSARVWRDEKLFF. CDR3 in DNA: TGCAGTGCTAGAGTCTGGCGGGATGAAAAACTGTTTTTT.

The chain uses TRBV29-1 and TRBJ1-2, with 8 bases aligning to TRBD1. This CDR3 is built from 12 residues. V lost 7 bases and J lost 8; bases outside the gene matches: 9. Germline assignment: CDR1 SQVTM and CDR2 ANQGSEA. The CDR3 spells CSARTGTKGYTF. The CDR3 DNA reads TGCAGCGCTAGGACAGGGACGAAAGGCTACACCTTC.

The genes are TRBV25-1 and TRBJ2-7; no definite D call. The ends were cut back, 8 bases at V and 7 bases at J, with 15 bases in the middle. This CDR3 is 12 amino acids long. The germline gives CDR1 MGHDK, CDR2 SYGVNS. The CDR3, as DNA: TGTGCCAGCTCACCATTTGGGCGGGAGCAGTACTTC. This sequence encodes CASSPFGREQYF.